This T cell receptor (beta chain) was captured in a study of blood T cell repertoires in COVID-19. The protocol was immunoSEQ multiplex PCR, while the TCRdb copy is restricted to in-frame clones and leaves out a portion. Here the sample spans roughly 7,500 clones, more than 80% being singletons. CDR1 and CDR2 from the germline V gene are SEHNR and FQNEAQ (reference sequence). V shed 5 bases and J shed 2 bases, with 19 bases lying between them. This CDR3 contains 17 residues. This TCR derives from a human donor in a cohort sampled during active COVID-19. The genes are TRBV7-9 and TRBJ2-4; tentative D call: TRBD2 (6 bases). The sample comprised peripheral blood. CDR3 DNA sequence: TGTGCCAGCAGCCCTAGACTAGACGGGTTTACCAAAAACATTCAGTACTTC. As protein: CASSPRLDGFTKNIQYF.